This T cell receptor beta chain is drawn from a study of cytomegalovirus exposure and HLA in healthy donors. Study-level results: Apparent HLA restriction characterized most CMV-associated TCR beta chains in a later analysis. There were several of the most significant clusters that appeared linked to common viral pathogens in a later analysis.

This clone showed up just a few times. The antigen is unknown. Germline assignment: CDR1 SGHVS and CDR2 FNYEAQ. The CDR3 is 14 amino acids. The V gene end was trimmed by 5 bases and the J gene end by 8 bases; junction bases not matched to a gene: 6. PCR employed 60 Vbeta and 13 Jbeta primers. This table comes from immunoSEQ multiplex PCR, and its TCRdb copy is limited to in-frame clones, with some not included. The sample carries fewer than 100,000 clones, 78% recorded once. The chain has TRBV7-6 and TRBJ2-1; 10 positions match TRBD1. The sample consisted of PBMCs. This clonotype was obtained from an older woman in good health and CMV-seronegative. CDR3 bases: TGTGCCAGCAGCCTAAGACAGGGGGCACATGAGCAGTTCTTC. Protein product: CASSLRQGAHEQFF.